This entry concerns a single T cell receptor beta chain. The data stem from a study of cytomegalovirus exposure and HLA in healthy donors. The PCR used 60 Vbeta and 13 Jbeta primers. Assay used: immunoSEQ multiplex PCR; TCRdb lists only in-frame clones, some missing. The data contain under 200,000 clones, approximately 80% of them singletons. V trimming: 0 bases; J trimming: 1 base; junction bases outside the gene matches: 4. The CDR3 has 17 residues. From germline, CDR1 is LNHDA and CDR2 SQIVND (reference sequence). V is TRBV19 and J is TRBJ2-3, with 10 bases fitting TRBD1. The sequence was collected from a man between 18 and 35 years old in good health and CMV-seronegative. The sequencing sample was made of PBMCs. CDR3 bases: TGTGCCAGTAGTATAGATCGCGGGACAGGGGGCACAGATACGCAGTATTTT. It encodes CASSIDRGTGGTDTQYF.